Shown below are 2 T cell receptor beta chains from a single sample sequenced in a study of T cells in Graves' hyperthyroidism and ophthalmopathy. Amplified regions were TCR beta CDR3 sequences from RNA transcripts. The HTBI set primed first-round TCR CDR3 RT-PCR. MiXCR was run by TCRdb on the multiplex PCR reads, yielding one entry per CDR3 protein. The table lists 400,000 to 500,000 distinct CDR3 sequences, roughly an eighth of them singletons. Sample: blood. These receptors were collected from a young woman with Graves' hyperthyroidism.

This clonotype appeared a few times. This chain uses TRBV19 with TRBJ2-2; TRBD1 matches 8 bases. CDR1 is LNHDA and CDR2 is SQIVND in the germline V gene (reference sequence). The CDR3 extends over 17 amino acids. V dropped 6 bases and J dropped 5; count of bases not matched to a gene: 14. The CDR3 is CASRPDGRQGYTGELFF. The CDR3 region has the DNA TGTGCCAGTAGACCGGACGGCCGACAGGGGTATACCGGGGAGCTGTTTTTT.

In its sample, this clonotype was seen once. The chain joins TRBV12-3 or TRBV12-4 to TRBJ1-1, with D tentatively TRBD1 (5 bases). Trimming pared 4 bases from V and 5 bases from J, leaving 14 bases between. CDR3 length equals 14 residues. DNA of the CDR3: TGTGCCAGCAGTTCGGGACTGAGGCAGACTGAAGCTTTCTTT. Translating it yields CASSSGLRQTEAFF.